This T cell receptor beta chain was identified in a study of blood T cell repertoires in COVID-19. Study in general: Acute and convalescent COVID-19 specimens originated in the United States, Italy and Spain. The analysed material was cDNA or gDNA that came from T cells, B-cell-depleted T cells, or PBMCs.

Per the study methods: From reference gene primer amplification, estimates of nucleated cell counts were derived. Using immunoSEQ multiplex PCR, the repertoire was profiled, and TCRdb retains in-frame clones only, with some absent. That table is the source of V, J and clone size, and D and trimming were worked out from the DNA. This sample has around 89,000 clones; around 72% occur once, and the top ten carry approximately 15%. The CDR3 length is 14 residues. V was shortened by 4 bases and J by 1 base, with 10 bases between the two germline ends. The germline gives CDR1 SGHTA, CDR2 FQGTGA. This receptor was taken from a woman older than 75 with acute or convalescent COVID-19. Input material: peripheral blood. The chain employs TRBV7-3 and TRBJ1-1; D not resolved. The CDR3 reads CASSSGLANTEAFF. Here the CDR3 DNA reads TGTGCCAGCAGCTCCGGACTCGCGAACACTGAAGCTTTCTTT. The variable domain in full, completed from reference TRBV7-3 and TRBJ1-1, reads GAGVSQTPSNKVTEKGKYVELRCDPISGHTALYWYRQSLGQGPEFLIYFQGTGAADDSGLPNDRFFAVRPEGSVSTLKIQRTERGDSAVYLCASSSGLANTEAFFGQGTRLTVV.